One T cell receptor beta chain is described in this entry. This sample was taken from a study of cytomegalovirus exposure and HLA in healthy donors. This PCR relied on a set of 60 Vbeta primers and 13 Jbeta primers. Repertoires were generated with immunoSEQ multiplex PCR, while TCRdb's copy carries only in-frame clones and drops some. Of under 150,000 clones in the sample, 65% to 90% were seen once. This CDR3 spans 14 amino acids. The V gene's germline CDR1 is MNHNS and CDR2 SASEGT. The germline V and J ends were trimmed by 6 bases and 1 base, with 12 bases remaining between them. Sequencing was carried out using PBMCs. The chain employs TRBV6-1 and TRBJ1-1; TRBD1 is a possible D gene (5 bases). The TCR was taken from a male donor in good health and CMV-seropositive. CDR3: CASRSGSWNTEAFF. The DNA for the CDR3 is TGTGCCAGCAGATCAGGGTCTTGGAACACTGAAGCTTTCTTT.